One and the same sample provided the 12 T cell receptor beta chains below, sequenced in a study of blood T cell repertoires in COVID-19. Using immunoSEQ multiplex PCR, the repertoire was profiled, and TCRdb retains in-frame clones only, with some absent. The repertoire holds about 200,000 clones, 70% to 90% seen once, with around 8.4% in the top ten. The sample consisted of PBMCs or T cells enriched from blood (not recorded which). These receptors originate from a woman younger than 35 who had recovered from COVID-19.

Here the CDR3 reads CASSQGYHLGQIQETQYF. DNA for the CDR3: TGCGCCAGCAGCCAAGGTTATCATCTTGGACAGATCCAAGAGACCCAGTACTTC. The chain is built from TRBV4-1 and TRBJ2-5, with D tentatively TRBD1 (6 bases). V lost 1 base and J 1 base, leaving 19 bases between the germline ends. The CDR3 contains 18 residues. Germline V lookup: CDR1 MGHRA, CDR2 YSYEKL.

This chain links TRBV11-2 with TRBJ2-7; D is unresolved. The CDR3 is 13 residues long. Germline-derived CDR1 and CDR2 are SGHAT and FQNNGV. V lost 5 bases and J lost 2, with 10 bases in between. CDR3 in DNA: TGTGCCAGCAGCCAGACTTCTACCTACGAGCAGTACTTC. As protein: CASSQTSTYEQYF.

In DNA form, the CDR3 reads TGCGCCAGCAGCTTATCACAGGGGCGGCGGAATTCACCCCTCCACTTT. Its protein is CASSLSQGRRNSPLHF. The gene calls are TRBV5-1 and TRBJ1-6, with 7 bases identical to TRBD1. CDR3 size: 16 residues. Germline V gene sequence: CDR1 SGHRS, CDR2 YFSETQ. With 2 bases clipped from V and 7 bases from J, the junction kept 9 bases outside the gene matches.

As DNA, the CDR3 is TGTGCCAGCAGTGAATCGTTGAACACTGAAGCTTTCTTT. Its protein is CASSESLNTEAFF. V and J are TRBV6-1 and TRBJ1-1; D unresolved. Germline values: CDR1 MNHNS, CDR2 SASEGT. Deletions cut 2 bases from V and 0 bases from J, with 4 bases between. The CDR3 totals 13 residues.

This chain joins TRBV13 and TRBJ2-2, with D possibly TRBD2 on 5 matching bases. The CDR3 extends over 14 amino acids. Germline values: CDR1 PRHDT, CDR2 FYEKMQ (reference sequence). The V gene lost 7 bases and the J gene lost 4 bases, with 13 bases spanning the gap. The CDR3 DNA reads TGTGCCAGCACCGACGCGGGTAGCACCGGGGAGCTGTTTTTT. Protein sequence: CASTDAGSTGELFF.

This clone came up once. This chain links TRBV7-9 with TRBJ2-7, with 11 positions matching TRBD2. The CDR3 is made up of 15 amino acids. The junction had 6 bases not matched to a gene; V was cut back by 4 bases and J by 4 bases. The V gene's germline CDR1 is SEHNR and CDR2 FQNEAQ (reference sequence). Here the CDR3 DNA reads TGTGCCAGCAGCTCCTCCCGGACTAGCGGGTACGAGCAGTACTTC. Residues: CASSSSRTSGYEQYF.

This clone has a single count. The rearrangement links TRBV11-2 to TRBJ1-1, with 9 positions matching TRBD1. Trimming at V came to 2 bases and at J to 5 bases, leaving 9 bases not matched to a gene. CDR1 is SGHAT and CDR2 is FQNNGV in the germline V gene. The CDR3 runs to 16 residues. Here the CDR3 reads CASSLTDRGVGTEAFF. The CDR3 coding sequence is TGTGCCAGCAGCTTAACCGACAGGGGGGTCGGGACTGAAGCTTTCTTT.

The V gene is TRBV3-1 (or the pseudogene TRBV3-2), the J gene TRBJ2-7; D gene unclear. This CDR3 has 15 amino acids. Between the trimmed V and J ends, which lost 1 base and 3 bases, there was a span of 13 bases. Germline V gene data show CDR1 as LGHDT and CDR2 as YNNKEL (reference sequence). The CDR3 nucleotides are TGTGCCAGCAGCCAAGTGGCAGGATTACTCTACGAGCAGTACTTC. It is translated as CASSQVAGLLYEQYF.

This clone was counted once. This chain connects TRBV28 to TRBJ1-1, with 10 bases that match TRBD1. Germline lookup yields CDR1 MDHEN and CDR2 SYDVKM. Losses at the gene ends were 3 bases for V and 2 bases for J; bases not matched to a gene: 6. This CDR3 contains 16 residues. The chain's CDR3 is CASSFRPTGGNTEAFF. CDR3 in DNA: TGTGCCAGCAGTTTTCGGCCGACAGGGGGCAACACTGAAGCTTTCTTT.

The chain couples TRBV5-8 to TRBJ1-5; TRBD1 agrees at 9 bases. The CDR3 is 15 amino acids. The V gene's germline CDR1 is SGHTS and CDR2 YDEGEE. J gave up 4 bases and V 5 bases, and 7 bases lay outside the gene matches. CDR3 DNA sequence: TGTGCCAGCAGTTGGGGACAGGGATTAAATCAGCCCCAGCATTTT. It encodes CASSWGQGLNQPQHF.

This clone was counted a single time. Here the CDR3 reads CASSSGQGYTDTQYF. The CDR3 DNA reads TGTGCCAGCAGCTCGGGACAGGGTTACACAGATACGCAGTATTTT. V gene TRBV7-3 combines with J gene TRBJ2-3; 9 bases align to TRBD1. Germline lookup yields CDR1 SGHTA and CDR2 FQGTGA. The V gene end was trimmed by 4 bases and the J gene end by 2 bases; junction bases not matched to a gene: 4. This CDR3 region has 15 residues. The variable domain in full, completed from reference TRBV7-3 and TRBJ2-3, reads GAGVSQTPSNKVTEKGKYVELRCDPISGHTALYWYRQSLGQGPEFLIYFQGTGAADDSGLPNDRFFAVRPEGSVSTLKIQRTERGDSAVYLCASSSGQGYTDTQYFGPGTRLTVL.

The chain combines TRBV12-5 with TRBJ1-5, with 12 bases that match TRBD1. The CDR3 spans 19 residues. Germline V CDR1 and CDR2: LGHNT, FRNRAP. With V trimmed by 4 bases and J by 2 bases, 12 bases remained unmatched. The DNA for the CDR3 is TGTGCTAGTGGTTCCGCCGGGGACAGGGGGCTTTTGGGCAATCAGCCCCAGCATTTT. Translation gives CASGSAGDRGLLGNQPQHF. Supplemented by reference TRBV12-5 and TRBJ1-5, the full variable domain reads DARVTQTPRHKVTEMGQEVTMRCQPILGHNTVFWYRQTMMQGLELLAYFRNRAPLDDSGMPKDRFSAEMPDATLATLKIQPSEPRDSAVYFCASGSAGDRGLLGNQPQHFGDGTRLSIL.